Presented here are 13 T cell receptor beta chains from one specimen sequenced in a study of blood T cell repertoires in COVID-19. Generated by immunoSEQ multiplex PCR, the TCRdb table keeps only in-frame clones and is missing some. Among roughly 290,000 clones listed, approximately 85% were seen once. Sequenced: PBMCs or T cells enriched from blood (not recorded which). The receptors come from a woman aged 30 to 39 who had recovered from COVID-19.

CDR3: CASSSVAVWEQYF. CDR3 nucleotides: TGTGCCAGCAGCTCAGTGGCCGTTTGGGAGCAGTACTTC. V is TRBV7-9 and J is TRBJ2-7; the D is unclear. Between the trimmed V and J ends, which lost 4 bases and 7 bases, there was a span of 14 bases. The CDR3 loop spans 13 amino acids. In germline, CDR1 is SEHNR, CDR2 FQNEAQ (reference sequence).

The chain couples TRBV5-5 to TRBJ2-7, with D perhaps matching TRBD1 (6 bases). The germline gives CDR1 SGHKS, CDR2 YYEKEE (reference sequence). The V and J ends lost 2 bases and 5 bases respectively, with 8 bases between them. This CDR3 has 12 residues. This chain's CDR3 is CASSLTGHEQYF. The CDR3 bases are TGTGCCAGCAGCTTAACAGGGCACGAGCAGTACTTC.

This chain joins TRBV2 and TRBJ2-1; TRBD2 agrees at 10 bases. Germline values: CDR1 SNHLY, CDR2 FYNNEI. V shed 8 bases and J 6 bases; nucleotides not matched to a gene: 10. The CDR3 consists of 15 residues. The CDR3 DNA is TGTGCCAGCCCGCGGAGCGGGAGGGCCGGCAATGAGCAGTTCTTC. Protein sequence: CASPRSGRAGNEQFF.

This clone was seen more than once but under ten times. The CDR3 sequence is CASSESTSGTDTQYF. The CDR3 region has the DNA TGCGCCAGCAGTGAGTCGACTAGCGGCACAGATACGCAGTATTTT. The chain uses TRBV10-1 and TRBJ2-3, with TRBD2 matching 8 bases. The CDR3 runs 15 residues. Trimming removed 0 bases from V and 1 base from J; junction bases left unmatched: 0. Germline lookup yields CDR1 WNHNN and CDR2 SYGVQD (reference sequence).

The CDR3 reads CASSEGTGTYNSPLHF. The CDR3, as DNA: TGTGCCAGCAGCGAAGGGACAGGGACCTATAATTCACCCCTCCACTTT. The V and J genes are TRBV11-2 and TRBJ1-6; 9 nucleotides align to TRBD1. The junction had 4 bases not matched to a gene; V was cut back by 5 bases and J by 2 bases. Germline V gene sequence: CDR1 SGHAT, CDR2 FQNNGV. The CDR3 spans 16 residues. Based on the CDR3 plus reference TRBV11-2 and TRBJ1-6, the full variable domain is EAGVAQSPRYKIIEKRQSVAFWCNPISGHATLYWYQQILGQGPKLLIQFQNNGVVDDSQLPKDRFSAERLKGVDSTLKIQPAKLEDSAVYLCASSEGTGTYNSPLHFGNGTRLTVT.

V usage is TRBV11-2 and J usage is TRBJ2-1; TRBD2 is a possible D gene (5 bases). The CDR3 loop spans 12 amino acids. Trimming pared 6 bases from V and 6 bases from J, leaving 9 bases between. CDR1 SGHAT and CDR2 FQNNGV come from the germline V gene. The CDR3 nucleotides are TGTGCCAGCAGAGGACTGGTCAATGAGCAGTTCTTC. This translates into CASRGLVNEQFF.

This clone was detected only a few times. The gene calls are TRBV5-1 and TRBJ1-3; 7 bases agree with TRBD1. V dropped 0 bases and J dropped 0; count of bases not matched to a gene: 6. This CDR3 has 17 residues. Germline V gene sequence: CDR1 SGHRS, CDR2 YFSETQ. The CDR3 DNA reads TGCGCCAGCAGCTTGGACGTCCGGGACAGCTCTGGAAACACCATATATTTT. It translates to CASSLDVRDSSGNTIYF.

The chain is built from TRBV3-1 (or the pseudogene TRBV3-2) and TRBJ2-7; tentative D call: TRBD2 (5 bases). The germline V and J ends were trimmed by 3 bases and 3 bases, with 15 bases remaining between them. CDR1 and CDR2 from the germline V gene are LGHDT and YNNKEL (reference sequence). This CDR3 is 15 amino acids long. As DNA, the CDR3 is TGTGCCAGCAGCCAGCGGCAGCCTAGCCGCTACGAGCAGTACTTC. Translated, it gives CASSQRQPSRYEQYF.

This chain uses TRBV28 with TRBJ2-5; the D gene is possibly TRBD2 (5 bases). From germline, CDR1 is MDHEN and CDR2 SYDVKM. The ends were cut back, 3 bases at V and 5 bases at J, with 7 bases in the middle. This CDR3 has 12 amino acids. CDR3 coding DNA: TGTGCCAGCAGTTTTGGCGGGGAGACCCAGTACTTC. It encodes CASSFGGETQYF.

This clone was seen more than once but under ten times. The rearrangement joins TRBV6-5 to TRBJ1-1, with D perhaps matching TRBD1 (5 bases). The CDR3 contains 14 residues. V was shortened by 0 bases and J by 12 bases, with 17 bases between the two germline ends. Germline CDR1 is MNHEY and CDR2 is SVGAGI. For the CDR3, the DNA is TGTGCCAGCAGTTACTCGGGGGGGAGATTGGCGACTTTCTTT. Amino acids: CASSYSGGRLATFF.

This chain links TRBV2 with TRBJ2-7; 8 bases line up with TRBD1. This CDR3 has 15 residues. The V and J ends lost 6 bases and 3 bases, in that order; junction bases with no gene match: 10. Germline V gives CDR1 SNHLY, CDR2 FYNNEI. CDR3: CASRDIRDRYYEQYF. The CDR3 DNA is TGTGCCAGCAGAGATATCCGGGACAGGTACTACGAGCAGTACTTC.

The rearrangement links TRBV12-3 or TRBV12-4 to TRBJ1-2; D remains unclear. Trimming cost V 3 bases and J 8 bases, with 13 bases left between them. The CDR3 contains 13 residues. The CDR3 coding sequence is TGTGCCAGCAGTTTTTCAAGCGTTTGGGGCTACACCTTC. It is translated as CASSFSSVWGYTF.

The rearrangement links TRBV10-3 to TRBJ1-2; maybe TRBD1 (5 bases). In germline, CDR1 is ENHRY, CDR2 SYGVKD. The CDR3 runs to 13 residues. V lost 7 bases and J 1 base, leaving 10 bases between the germline ends. The CDR3 loop is CAITETVNYGYTF. In DNA form, the CDR3 reads TGTGCCATCACCGAGACAGTTAACTATGGCTACACCTTC.